This entry features one TCR beta chain sequence. Its antigen is undetermined. TCRdb's table, derived via immunoSEQ multiplex PCR, lists solely in-frame clones and lacks some. Counted here are about 15,000 clones, over 60% occurring once; the ten biggest clones make up approximately 15%. The CDR3 loop spans 13 amino acids. Germline CDR1 and CDR2: MDHEN and SYDVKM. Trimming cost V 8 bases and J 0 bases, with 10 bases left between them. The sample belongs to a study of T cell responses to AZD1222 COVID-19 vaccine. Broader study findings: Possibly, clonal diversity was underestimated; donors were largely white British and included more females.

Doses given second, at about 4 or about 12 weeks, were pooled. The source material was peripheral blood, sampled 28 days after the second AZD1222 dose. V and J are TRBV28 and TRBJ1-1; D is uncertain. This clonotype was sampled from an adult who received the AZD1222 COVID-19 vaccine. CDR3 bases: TGTGCCAGCCGGAGGTTCCTGAACACTGAAGCTTTCTTT. Translated: CASRRFLNTEAFF.